This T cell receptor (beta chain) was recorded in a study of control samples from healthy donors and cancer patients. This clone was observed a handful of times. The assay was immunoSEQ multiplex PCR, and TCRdb's table has in-frame clones only and misses some. The table lists 35,000 to 45,000 clones, around four fifths of them singletons. From germline, CDR1 is KGHSH and CDR2 LQKENI. The CDR3 is 12 amino acids. V was pared by 3 bases and J by 0 bases, with 3 bases between. The specimen sequenced was blood. This rearrangement joins TRBV18 to TRBJ2-7, with unresolved D. The source of this sequence is a man aged 55-75 years in good health. For the CDR3, the DNA is TGTGCCAGCTCACCGGCCTCCTACGAGCAGTACTTC. Its translation: CASSPASYEQYF. Based on the CDR3 plus reference TRBV18 and TRBJ2-7, the full variable domain is NAGVMQNPRHLVRRRGQEARLRCSPMKGHSHVYWYRQLPEEGLKFMVYLQKENIIDESGMPKERFSAEFPKEGPSILRIQQVVRGDSAAYFCASSPASYEQYFGPGTRLTVT.